This T cell receptor (beta chain) was documented in a study of T cell responses to AZD1222 COVID-19 vaccine. General study results and limits: Regions 160-218 and 743-854 dominated among vaccine-associated CD4 TCRs spanning spike. Two AZD1222 administrations were followed by greater Spike-specific TCR breadth and depth.

The CDR3 loop spans 20 amino acids. CDR1 WSHSY and CDR2 SAAADI come from the germline V gene. V dropped 0 bases and J dropped 5 bases, with 23 bases sitting between them. Sequenced by immunoSEQ multiplex PCR; TCRdb stores in-frame clones only, minus some. Here the sample spans about 180,000 clones, about 91% being singletons. As concerns this clone: Its matching antigen is unknown.

The clonotype was recovered from an adult who received the AZD1222 COVID-19 vaccine. The chain combines TRBV10-2 with TRBJ1-6; no definite D call. The sequenced sample was peripheral blood, obtained 28 days after the second AZD1222 dose. In nucleotides, the CDR3 is TGCGCCAGCAGTGAGTCGACTCTATGGGTTACAAGGGCTGATAATTCACCCCTCCACTTT. It specifies CASSESTLWVTRADNSPLHF.